The sequence of this TCR beta chain was determined in a study of cytomegalovirus exposure and HLA in healthy donors. The germline V gene encodes CDR1 MNHNS and CDR2 SASEGT. V lost 2 bases, J lost 0 bases, and 6 bases stayed unmatched. CDR3 length equals 16 residues. The PCR was carried out with 60 Vbeta primers and 13 Jbeta primers. Here immunoSEQ multiplex PCR was the method, and the copy in TCRdb shows in-frame clones only, minus some. The sample holds about 120,000 clones, approximately 80% seen once. The sequence was obtained from a man in his forties or fifties in good health and CMV-seropositive. Sequenced sample: PBMCs. V is TRBV6-1 and J is TRBJ1-1, with TRBD1 matching 7 bases. The DNA for the CDR3 is TGTGCCAGCAGTGAATGGGTAGGGGGCTTGAACACTGAAGCTTTCTTT. Translating gives CASSEWVGGLNTEAFF.